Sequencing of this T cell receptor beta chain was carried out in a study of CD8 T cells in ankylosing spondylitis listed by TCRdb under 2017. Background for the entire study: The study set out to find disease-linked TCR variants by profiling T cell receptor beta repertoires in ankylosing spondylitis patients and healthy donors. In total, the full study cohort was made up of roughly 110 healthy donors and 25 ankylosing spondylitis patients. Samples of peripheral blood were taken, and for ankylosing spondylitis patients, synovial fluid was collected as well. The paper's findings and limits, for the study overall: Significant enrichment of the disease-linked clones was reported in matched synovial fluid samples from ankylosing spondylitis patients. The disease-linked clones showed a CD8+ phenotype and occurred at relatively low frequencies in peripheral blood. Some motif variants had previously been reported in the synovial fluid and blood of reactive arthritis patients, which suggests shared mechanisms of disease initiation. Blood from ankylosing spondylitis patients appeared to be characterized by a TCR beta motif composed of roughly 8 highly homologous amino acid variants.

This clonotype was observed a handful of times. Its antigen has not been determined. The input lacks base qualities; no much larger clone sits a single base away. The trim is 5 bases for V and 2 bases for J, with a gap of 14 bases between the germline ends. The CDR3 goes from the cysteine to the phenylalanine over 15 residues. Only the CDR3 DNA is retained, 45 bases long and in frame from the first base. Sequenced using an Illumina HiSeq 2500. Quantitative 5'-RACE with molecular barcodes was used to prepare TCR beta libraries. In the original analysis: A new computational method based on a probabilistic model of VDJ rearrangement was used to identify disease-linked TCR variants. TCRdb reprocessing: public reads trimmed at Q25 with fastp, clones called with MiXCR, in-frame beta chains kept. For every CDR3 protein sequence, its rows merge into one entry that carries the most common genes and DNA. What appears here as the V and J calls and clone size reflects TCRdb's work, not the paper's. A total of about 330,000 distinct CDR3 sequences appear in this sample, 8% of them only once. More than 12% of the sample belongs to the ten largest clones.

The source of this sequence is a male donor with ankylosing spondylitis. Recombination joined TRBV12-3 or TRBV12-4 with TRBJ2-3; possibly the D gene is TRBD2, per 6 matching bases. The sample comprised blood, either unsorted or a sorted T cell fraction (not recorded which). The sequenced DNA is TGTGCCAGCAGTCCGGGCGCGGGATTCACAGATACGCAGTATTTT. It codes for CASSPGAGFTDTQYF.